This is a list of T cell receptor beta chains from one sample in a study of blood T cell repertoires in COVID-19. TCRdb's copy holds only in-frame clones and misses some; the assay was immunoSEQ multiplex PCR. The table lists fewer than 250,000 clones, about 85% of them singletons. Sequenced: peripheral blood. Receptors were obtained from a man in his forties with acute or convalescent COVID-19. CDR3s include the opening cysteine and the closing phenylalanine or tryptophan. The D gene is left open where the match is weak. Rows may omit the clone size; those that give it use once, few, many or a size class.

V gene	D gene	clone size	J gene	CDR3 protein	CDR3 DNA
TRBV5-4	TRBD2	.	TRBJ2-2	CASSPGTSGTGELFF	TGTGCCAGCAGTCCCGGGACTAGCGGCACCGGGGAGCTGTTTTTT
TRBV29-1	.	.	TRBJ1-1	CSTAGPMNTEAFF	TGCAGCACCGCGGGACCGATGAACACTGAAGCTTTCTTT
TRBV7-6	TRBD1	.	TRBJ1-6	CASSPGQGNSPLHF	TGTGCCAGCAGCCCGGGACAGGGGAATTCACCCCTCCACTTT
TRBV5-1	.	.	TRBJ1-2	CASSGGTLANYGYTF	TGCGCCAGCAGCGGCGGGACCTTAGCTAACTATGGCTACACCTTC
TRBV6-5	.	.	TRBJ1-2	CASRPAPSGYGYTF	TGTGCCAGCCGCCCAGCCCCGTCAGGCTATGGCTACACCTTC
TRBV30	.	.	TRBJ1-2	CAWRAQGNYGYTF	TGTGCCTGGAGAGCCCAGGGCAACTATGGCTACACCTTC
TRBV9	.	.	TRBJ1-5	CASSVSGRDQPQHF	TGTGCCAGCAGCGTATCAGGGCGCGATCAGCCCCAGCATTTT
TRBV5-6	.	once	TRBJ2-3	CASSFGAFTDTQYF	TGTGCCAGCAGCTTTGGTGCGTTCACAGATACGCAGTATTTT
TRBV2	.	.	TRBJ1-5	CASNPVYSGVNQPQHF	TGTGCCAGCAATCCGGTGTATAGCGGGGTCAATCAGCCCCAGCATTTT
TRBV2	.	.	TRBJ1-2	CASRPDTNYGYTF	TGTGCCAGCAGGCCCGACACTAACTATGGCTACACCTTC
TRBV4-1	.	.	TRBJ2-5	CASSQLLVEATQYF	TGCGCCAGCAGCCAACTGCTAGTGGAAGCGACCCAGTACTTC
TRBV2	.	.	TRBJ2-7	CASSRGAGYEQYF	TGTGCCAGCAGTCGGGGGGCTGGGTACGAGCAGTACTTC
TRBV6-1	TRBD1	.	TRBJ1-5	CASSALQGAGGLGPQHF	TGTGCCAGCAGTGCGTTACAGGGGGCGGGGGGCCTTGGGCCCCAGCATTTT
TRBV11-2	.	.	TRBJ1-1	CASSLAPSGAEAFF	TGTGCCAGCAGCTTAGCGCCCTCGGGGGCTGAAGCTTTCTTT
TRBV29-1	.	.	TRBJ1-1	CSVVTGHLNTEAFF	TGCAGCGTTGTAACGGGACACTTGAACACTGAAGCTTTCTTT
TRBV28	.	.	TRBJ1-2	CASSPYVQNRRHYGYTF	TGTGCCAGCAGTCCATACGTTCAGAACAGGAGACACTATGGCTACACCTTC
TRBV5-4	TRBD2	.	TRBJ2-3	CASSPAQRGGTDTQYF	TGTGCCAGCAGCCCTGCCCAGCGGGGGGGCACAGATACGCAGTATTTT
TRBV12-3/TRBV12-4	.	.	TRBJ1-3	CASSFAKNTIYF	TGTGCCAGCAGTTTCGCGAAAAACACCATATATTTT
TRBV23-1	.	.	TRBJ2-5	CASSPWGPHRETQYF	TGCGCCAGCAGCCCCTGGGGCCCGCACAGGGAGACCCAGTACTTC
TRBV5-1	.	.	TRBJ1-5	CASSLDGDSNQPQHF	TGCGCCAGCAGCCTCGACGGAGATAGCAATCAGCCCCAGCATTTT
TRBV28	TRBD1	once	TRBJ2-5	CASSFHRGQETQYF	TGTGCCAGCAGTTTCCACAGGGGACAAGAGACCCAGTACTTC
TRBV3-1/TRBV3-2	.	.	TRBJ1-1	CASSQVASTEAFF	TGTGCCAGCAGCCAAGTGGCCTCCACTGAAGCTTTCTTT
TRBV13	.	.	TRBJ2-7	CASSRREAQVRYEQYF	TGTGCCAGCAGCCGGAGGGAAGCCCAGGTTCGCTACGAGCAGTACTTC
TRBV2	.	.	TRBJ2-5	CASRATGTETQYF	TGTGCCAGCAGGGCCACAGGGACGGAGACCCAGTACTTC
TRBV7-2	TRBD2	.	TRBJ2-5	CASSQPRLAGKQETQYF	TGTGCCAGCAGCCAACCCCGACTAGCGGGAAAACAAGAGACCCAGTACTTC
TRBV6-6	.	.	TRBJ2-7	CATSGSYSYEQYF	TGTGCCACCTCCGGGTCGTACTCCTACGAGCAGTACTTC
TRBV5-1	.	.	TRBJ2-1	CASSFQGASYNEQFF	TGCGCCAGCAGCTTTCAGGGCGCCTCCTACAATGAGCAGTTCTTC
TRBV18	TRBD1	.	TRBJ1-3	CASSPAGDSPYF	TGTGCCAGCTCACCCGCAGGGGACAGCCCATATTTT
TRBV2	.	.	TRBJ2-7	CASSEKSAEYF	TGTGCCAGCAGTGAAAAGAGTGCGGAGTACTTC
TRBV18	.	.	TRBJ2-7	CASSTRRVGSYEQYF	TGTGCCAGCTCAACCCGACGGGTAGGGAGCTACGAGCAGTACTTC
TRBV6-5	.	once	TRBJ1-1	CASSSHEKATEAFF	TGTGCCAGCAGTTCCCATGAGAAAGCAACTGAAGCTTTCTTT
TRBV14	TRBD2	.	TRBJ2-5	CASSLLSGLAGETQYF	TGTGCCAGCAGCTTGCTGAGCGGGCTAGCGGGAGAGACCCAGTACTTC
TRBV15	.	.	TRBJ2-5	CATSSPRRAGSETQYF	TGTGCCACCAGCAGTCCTAGAAGGGCGGGTAGCGAGACCCAGTACTTC
TRBV5-6	.	.	TRBJ1-4	CASNPNGGRNEKLFF	TGTGCCAGCAACCCTAACGGGGGGAGAAATGAAAAACTGTTTTTT
TRBV9	TRBD2	.	TRBJ2-1	CASSVAGLAGYEQFF	TGTGCCAGCAGCGTAGCGGGACTAGCGGGATATGAGCAGTTCTTC
TRBV18	TRBD1	.	TRBJ2-7	CASSQARDRGYSYEQYF	TGTGCCAGCTCACAAGCCCGGGACAGGGGGTATAGCTACGAGCAGTACTTC
TRBV7-2	TRBD1	.	TRBJ2-2	CASSFTTGVTGELFF	TGTGCCAGCAGCTTCACAACAGGGGTTACCGGGGAGCTGTTTTTT
TRBV4-1	TRBD1	.	TRBJ2-1	CASDPGGRVFDEQFF	TGCGCCAGCGACCCAGGGGGCCGAGTATTCGATGAGCAGTTCTTC
TRBV6-6	.	.	TRBJ2-5	CASSDGGRGGQETQYF	TGTGCCAGCTCGGACGGAGGTCGAGGAGGCCAAGAGACCCAGTACTTC
TRBV29-1	TRBD1	.	TRBJ1-1	CSVRTGGGGEAFF	TGCAGCGTTCGGACAGGGGGCGGCGGTGAAGCTTTCTTT
TRBV29-1	.	.	TRBJ1-2	CSVEGTGIYGYTF	TGCAGCGTTGAAGGGACGGGGATCTATGGCTACACCTTC
TRBV6-2/TRBV6-3	TRBD1	few	TRBJ1-5	CASSSVYPGQGADQPQHF	TGTGCCAGCAGTTCAGTCTATCCGGGACAGGGGGCCGATCAGCCCCAGCATTTT
TRBV15	TRBD1	.	TRBJ2-7	CATSRELKTGLSSYEQYF	TGTGCCACCAGCAGAGAACTAAAGACAGGGTTGAGCTCCTACGAGCAGTACTTC
TRBV7-9	TRBD1	.	TRBJ2-5	CASSRGGYGETQYF	TGTGCCAGCAGCAGAGGGGGCTACGGAGAGACCCAGTACTTC
TRBV30	.	.	TRBJ2-1	CAWSSMNRDGNEQFF	TGTGCCTGGAGTTCCATGAACAGGGATGGGAATGAGCAGTTCTTC
TRBV7-9	.	.	TRBJ2-7	CASSEGVEQYF	TGTGCCAGCAGCGAGGGGGTCGAGCAGTACTTC
TRBV7-6	.	.	TRBJ1-1	CASSDTGGSGVNTEAFF	TGTGCCAGCAGCGACACCGGGGGGAGCGGGGTGAACACTGAAGCTTTCTTT
TRBV5-1	TRBD2	once	TRBJ2-1	CASSLETSGVNEQFF	TGCGCCAGCAGCTTGGAGACTAGCGGGGTGAATGAGCAGTTCTTC
TRBV11-1	.	.	TRBJ2-5	CASSPRGGGVETQYF	TGTGCCAGCAGCCCCCGTGGAGGAGGGGTTGAGACCCAGTACTTC
TRBV2	TRBD1	.	TRBJ2-7	CASTRVATGVNYEQYF	TGTGCCAGCACTCGGGTCGCGACAGGGGTAAACTACGAGCAGTACTTC
TRBV18	.	few	TRBJ1-1	CASSNQWGAGSEAFF	TGTGCCAGCTCAAACCAATGGGGCGCAGGTTCTGAAGCTTTCTTT
TRBV4-1	.	few	TRBJ2-7	CASSQTTGVGYEQYF	TGCGCCAGCAGCCAAACGACAGGAGTTGGGTACGAGCAGTACTTC
TRBV5-4	.	.	TRBJ1-1	CASSLDFGETEAFF	TGTGCCAGCAGCTTGGATTTCGGGGAGACTGAAGCTTTCTTT
TRBV6-5	TRBD1	.	TRBJ1-2	CASSLLAGTGYGYTF	TGTGCCAGCAGTTTGTTAGCCGGGACAGGCTATGGCTACACCTTC